Below, 13 T cell receptor beta chains from the same sample are listed, as sequenced in a study of early T cells in non-severe SARS-CoV-2 infection. TCRdb re-called the 5' RACE reads through MiXCR, storing one row per CDR3 protein. Among approximately 35,000 distinct CDR3 sequences listed, approximately 5.3% were seen once. The sequencing input was whole blood. These TCRs come from an adult who was a healthcare worker with PCR-confirmed SARS-CoV-2 infection or an uninfected control (not recorded which).

The rearrangement uses TRBV4-2 and TRBJ2-5, with TRBD2 identical over 10 bases. The CDR3 is 16 residues long. The V gene's germline CDR1 is LGHNA and CDR2 YNFKEQ. Losses at the gene ends were 1 base for V and 1 base for J; bases not matched to a gene: 3. CDR3 DNA sequence: TGTGCCAGCAGCCAAGGGATAGCGGGGGGCCAAGAGACCCAGTACTTC. Its protein product is CASSQGIAGGQETQYF.

At least ten counts were recorded for this clonotype. V and J are TRBV5-4 and TRBJ2-3, with D perhaps matching TRBD2 (6 bases). The germline V gene encodes CDR1 SGHNT and CDR2 YYREEE (reference sequence). CDR3 length: 14 residues. The V and J ends lost 3 bases and 3 bases respectively, with 11 bases between them. In nucleotides, the CDR3 is TGTGCCAGCAGCTACGGGACTGGGACAGATACGCAGTATTTT. Encoded protein: CASSYGTGTDTQYF.

This clonotype was counted ten times or more. This chain links TRBV20-1 with TRBJ2-7; 9 nucleotides line up with TRBD1. Germline CDR1 reads DFQATT; CDR2 reads SNEGSKA (reference sequence). The V and J ends lost 4 bases and 5 bases, in that order; junction bases with no gene match: 9. The CDR3 is made up of 14 amino acids. CDR3 sequence: CSAKPGTGYNEQYF. The DNA of the CDR3 is TGCAGTGCTAAACCCGGGACAGGGTATAACGAGCAGTACTTC.

The sample holds many counts of this clonotype. The CDR3 coding sequence is TGTGCCAGCAGCCCACCCAACAGGCTCTACGAGCAGTACTTC. Amino acids: CASSPPNRLYEQYF. This chain uses TRBV7-9 with TRBJ2-7, with D tentatively TRBD1 (5 bases). Trimming cost V 5 bases and J 3 bases, with 14 bases left between them. The germline gives CDR1 SEHNR, CDR2 FQNEAQ (reference sequence). This CDR3 has 14 residues. Full variable domain (remainder filled in from reference TRBV7-9 and TRBJ2-7): DTGVSQNPRHKITKRGQNVTFRCDPISEHNRLYWYRQTLGQGPEFLTYFQNEAQLEKSRLLSDRFSAERPKGSFSTLEIQRTEQGDSAMYLCASSPPNRLYEQYFGPGTRLTVT.

This clonotype was detected many times. The chain carries TRBV30 and TRBJ2-2; 7 nucleotides align to TRBD2. The CDR3 runs to 13 residues. In germline, CDR1 is GTSNPN, CDR2 SVGIG (reference sequence). With V trimmed by 5 bases and J by 5 bases, 5 bases remained unmatched. CDR3: CAWAGRGTGELFF. Here the CDR3 DNA reads TGTGCCTGGGCAGGGAGGGGTACCGGGGAGCTGTTTTTT. Together with reference TRBV30 and TRBJ2-2, the CDR3 gives the full variable domain: SQTIHQWPATLVQPVGSPLSLECTVEGTSNPNLYWYRQAAGRGLQLLFYSVGIGQISSEVPQNLSASRPQDRQFILSSKKLLLSDSGFYLCAWAGRGTGELFFGEGSRLTVL.

This clonotype was seen repeatedly, ten times or more. This chain links TRBV3-1 with TRBJ2-7; D unclear. V dropped 0 bases and J dropped 2 bases, with 8 bases sitting between them. The CDR3 is 14 residues long. CDR1 is LGHDT, CDR2 YNNKEL, per germline (reference sequence). DNA for the CDR3: TGTGCCAGCAGCCAAGATAATCCACCCTACGAGCAGTACTTC. Encoded protein: CASSQDNPPYEQYF.

This clonotype was seen more than once but under ten times. This chain connects TRBV9 to TRBJ2-7; D ambiguous. The CDR3 loop spans 12 amino acids. V was pared by 4 bases and J by 0 bases, with 5 bases between. Germline loops: CDR1 SGDLS, CDR2 YYNGEE. CDR3 nucleotide sequence: TGTGCCAGCAGCTCCGACTCCTACGAGCAGTACTTC. Its translation is CASSSDSYEQYF. Drawing the rest from reference TRBV9 and TRBJ2-7, the complete variable domain is DSGVTQTPKHLITATGQRVTLRCSPRSGDLSVYWYQQSLDQGLQFLIQYYNGEERAKGNILERFSAQQFPDLHSELNLSSLELGDSALYFCASSSDSYEQYFGPGTRLTVT.

This clonotype was counted ten times or more. The chain recombines TRBV28 with TRBJ2-2; the D gene is possibly TRBD1 (6 bases). CDR3 length: 15 residues. CDR1 MDHEN and CDR2 SYDVKM come from the germline V gene. V lost 10 bases and J lost 1, with 16 bases in between. The CDR3 protein is CANYGETGNTGELFF. CDR3 nucleotides: TGTGCCAATTACGGCGAGACAGGGAACACCGGGGAGCTGTTTTTT. The complete variable domain, with remaining parts taken from reference TRBV28 and TRBJ2-2, reads DVKVTQSSRYLVKRTGEKVFLECVQDMDHENMFWYRQDPGLGLRLIYFSYDVKMKEKGDIPEGYSVSREKKERFSLILESASTNQTSMYLCANYGETGNTGELFFGEGSRLTVL.

This clonotype was found many times. The chain links TRBV20-1 to TRBJ2-2; D ambiguous. V was clipped by 2 bases and J by 6 bases, with 10 bases between them. Germline V gene lookup returns CDR1 DFQATT and CDR2 SNEGSKA (reference sequence). CDR3 length equals 13 residues. CDR3 nucleotides: TGCAGTGCTAGAAGGGTTCCCCCCGGGGAGCTGTTTTTT. It translates to CSARRVPPGELFF.

Sample share makes this clonotype medium-sized. The chain couples TRBV24-1 to TRBJ1-2, with D possibly matching TRBD1 (5 bases). Germline V gene lookup returns CDR1 KGHDR and CDR2 SFDVKD. V was pared by 4 bases and J by 6 bases, with 17 bases between. The CDR3 runs to 15 residues. The CDR3 loop reads CATSDLQGAGDGYTF. CDR3 bases: TGTGCCACCAGTGACCTCCAAGGCGCGGGGGATGGCTACACCTTC.

This clonotype was picked up a small number of times. The V and J genes are TRBV30 and TRBJ2-1, with TRBD1 as a possible D gene (6 bases). Per germline, CDR1 GTSNPN and CDR2 SVGIG (reference sequence). The CDR3 consists of 17 residues. V lost 2 bases and J 3 bases, leaving 20 bases between the germline ends. The CDR3 DNA sequence: TGTGCCTGGAGTCGAGATAGGGGGAAGGGGGACTACAATGAGCAGTTCTTC. This gives the protein CAWSRDRGKGDYNEQFF.

This clonotype came up many times. The V call is TRBV4-1, the J call TRBJ2-7, with D possibly being TRBD2 (6 bases). Germline V gene lookup returns CDR1 MGHRA and CDR2 YSYEKL. This CDR3 comprises 14 residues. V dropped 1 base and J dropped 6 bases, with 13 bases sitting between them. CDR3 sequence: CASSQVLPEGEQYF. The CDR3 nucleotides are TGCGCCAGCAGCCAAGTCTTGCCGGAGGGCGAGCAGTACTTC.

This clonotype showed up many times. The J gene is TRBJ1-2, the V gene TRBV11-2; D uncertain. The germline CDR1 and CDR2 sequences are SGHAT and FQNNGV. V lost 0 bases and J lost 4, with 12 bases in between. This CDR3 has 15 amino acids. As DNA, the CDR3 is TGTGCCAGCAGCTTAGATCTGGGGTCTTCCTATGGCTACACCTTC. Amino acids: CASSLDLGSSYGYTF.